One and the same sample provided the 3 T cell receptor beta chains below, sequenced in a study of cytomegalovirus exposure and HLA in healthy donors. The PCR was carried out with 60 Vbeta primers and 13 Jbeta primers. Sequencing used immunoSEQ multiplex PCR; TCRdb keeps in-frame clones, though not all of them. The repertoire holds about 160,000 clones, approximately 78% seen once, with more than 0.75% in the top ten. The source material was PBMCs. These receptors were collected from a girl aged 2-10 years in good health and CMV-seropositive.

The V and J genes are TRBV9 and TRBJ2-7; tentatively, D is TRBD1 (5 bases). From germline, CDR1 is SGDLS and CDR2 YYNGEE. This CDR3 spans 12 amino acids. The V gene lost 4 bases and the J gene lost 5 bases, with 10 bases spanning the gap. The CDR3 nucleotides read TGTGCCAGCAGCCCCCAGGGTCACGAGCAGTACTTC. It codes for CASSPQGHEQYF.

This clone occurred once. This chain joins TRBV5-4 and TRBJ1-2; 8 bases are shared with TRBD1. The V gene end was trimmed by 4 bases and the J gene end by 6 bases; junction bases not matched to a gene: 2. CDR3 length equals 12 residues. CDR1 is SGHNT, CDR2 YYREEE, per germline (reference sequence). CDR3 nucleotide sequence: TGTGCCAGCAGCGCACAGGGGGATGGCTACACCTTC. It codes for CASSAQGDGYTF.

This clone was detected once. The chain combines TRBV28 with TRBJ2-3, with 9 bases aligning to TRBD1. Per the germline V gene, CDR1 is MDHEN and CDR2 is SYDVKM. J was trimmed by 2 bases and V by 6 bases; bases with no gene match: 6. This CDR3 is built from 15 residues. CDR3 nucleotides: TGTGCCAGCAGCGACGGACAGGGGCTCACAGATACGCAGTATTTT. Amino acids: CASSDGQGLTDTQYF.